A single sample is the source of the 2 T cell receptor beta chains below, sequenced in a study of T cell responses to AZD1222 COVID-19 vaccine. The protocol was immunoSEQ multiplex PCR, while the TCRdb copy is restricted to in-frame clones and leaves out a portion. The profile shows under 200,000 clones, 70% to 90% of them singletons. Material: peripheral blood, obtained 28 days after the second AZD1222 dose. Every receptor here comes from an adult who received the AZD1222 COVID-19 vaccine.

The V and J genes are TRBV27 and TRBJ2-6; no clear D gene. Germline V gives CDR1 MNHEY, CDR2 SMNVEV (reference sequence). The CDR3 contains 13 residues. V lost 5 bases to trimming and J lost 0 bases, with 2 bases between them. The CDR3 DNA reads TGTGCCAGCAGTCCCTCTGGGGCCAACGTCCTGACTTTC. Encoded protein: CASSPSGANVLTF.

The CDR3 sequence is CASSEAGGYTDTQYF. As DNA, the CDR3 is TGTGCCAGCAGCGAGGCTGGGGGATACACAGATACGCAGTATTTT. The chain joins TRBV9 to TRBJ2-3, with D perhaps being TRBD1 or TRBD2 (5 bases each). CDR1 and CDR2 from the germline V gene are SGDLS and YYNGEE. Trimming pared 3 bases from V and 2 bases from J, leaving 13 bases between. The CDR3 has 15 residues. The variable domain in full, with the rest retrieved from reference TRBV9 and TRBJ2-3, is DSGVTQTPKHLITATGQRVTLRCSPRSGDLSVYWYQQSLDQGLQFLIQYYNGEERAKGNILERFSAQQFPDLHSELNLSSLELGDSALYFCASSEAGGYTDTQYFGPGTRLTVL.